What follows are 6 T cell receptor beta chains derived from one specimen sequenced in a study of T cells after yellow fever vaccination. TCRdb independently ran MiXCR on the 5' RACE reads; one entry per CDR3 protein. The sample lists almost 600,000 distinct CDR3 sequences, roughly 12% seen once, with about 14% in the top ten. The starting material was PBMCs, obtained on the day of the yellow fever booster vaccination. The receptors derive from a man aged 30 to 45 who received the YFV17D yellow fever vaccine.

This clonotype was seen at least ten times. V gene TRBV4-2 combines with J gene TRBJ2-1; D tentatively reads TRBD1 or TRBD2 (5 bases each). The CDR3 loop spans 14 amino acids. In germline, CDR1 is LGHNA, CDR2 YNFKEQ. Trimming cost V 0 bases and J 7 bases, with 10 bases left between them. The CDR3 spells CASSQDSGANEQFF. CDR3 sequence (DNA): TGTGCCAGCAGCCAAGATTCCGGGGCGAATGAGCAGTTCTTC.

This chain joins TRBV7-8 and TRBJ1-6; D not certain. Germline lookup yields CDR1 SGHVS and CDR2 FQNEAQ. This CDR3 contains 16 residues. The V gene lost 4 bases and the J gene lost 3 bases, with 13 bases spanning the gap. CDR3 sequence reads: CASSSAGTSYNSPLHF. The CDR3 DNA follows: TGTGCCAGCAGCTCCGCGGGAACGAGCTATAATTCACCCCTCCACTTT.

This clonotype was seen a few times. The rearrangement uses TRBV7-2 and TRBJ2-1, with 10 positions matching TRBD2. CDR1 is SGHTA, CDR2 FQGNSA, per germline. Trimming took 5 bases from V and 4 from J; bases not matched to a gene: 8. This CDR3 is 16 amino acids long. DNA for the CDR3: TGTGCCAGCAGCCCCCCCGGACTAGCGGTGTACAATGAGCAGTTCTTC. It specifies CASSPPGLAVYNEQFF.

The chain joins TRBV6-5 to TRBJ1-1, with D hard to call. CDR3 length: 16 amino acids. Germline-derived CDR1 and CDR2 are MNHEY and SVGAGI. The V end was cut by 2 bases, the J end by 4 bases, with 17 bases between. CDR3 in amino acids: CASSYSTPTWGTEAFF. For the CDR3, the DNA is TGTGCCAGCAGTTACAGTACCCCGACCTGGGGCACTGAAGCTTTCTTT.

The chain combines TRBV9 with TRBJ2-5; D possibly corresponds to TRBD2 (5 bases). The ends were cut back, 4 bases at V and 0 bases at J, with 16 bases in the middle. CDR1 is SGDLS and CDR2 is YYNGEE in the germline V gene. The CDR3 is 16 amino acids. The DNA for the CDR3 is TGTGCCAGCAGCCCCCCGGGAAACTTATACCAAGAGACCCAGTACTTC. Its protein product is CASSPPGNLYQETQYF.

The chain employs TRBV20-1 and TRBJ2-1; D is uncertain. V was trimmed by 6 bases and J by 0 bases, leaving 15 bases between them. Germline V gene lookup returns CDR1 DFQATT and CDR2 SNEGSKA (reference sequence). This CDR3 is built from 15 residues. CDR3: CSAGYSSSSYNEQFF. In DNA, the CDR3 is TGCAGTGCGGGGTATTCCTCGAGCTCCTACAATGAGCAGTTCTTC.